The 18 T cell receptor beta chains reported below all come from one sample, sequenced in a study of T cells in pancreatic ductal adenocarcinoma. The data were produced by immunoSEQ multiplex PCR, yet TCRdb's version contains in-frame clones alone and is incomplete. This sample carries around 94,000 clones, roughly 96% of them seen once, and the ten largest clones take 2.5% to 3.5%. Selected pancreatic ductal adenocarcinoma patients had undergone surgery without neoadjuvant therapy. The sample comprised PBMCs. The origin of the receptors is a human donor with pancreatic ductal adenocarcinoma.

The CDR3 bases are TGTGCCAGCAGCACAACCGCGGGACTCCTCTACGAGCAGTACTTC. It encodes CASSTTAGLLYEQYF. The rearrangement uses TRBV9 and TRBJ2-7; possibly TRBD2 for D (6 bases). The V end was cut by 4 bases, the J end by 3 bases, with 17 bases between. The CDR3 spans 15 residues. Germline CDR1 reads SGDLS; CDR2 reads YYNGEE. The full variable domain, rest sourced from reference TRBV9 and TRBJ2-7, is DSGVTQTPKHLITATGQRVTLRCSPRSGDLSVYWYQQSLDQGLQFLIQYYNGEERAKGNILERFSAQQFPDLHSELNLSSLELGDSALYFCASSTTAGLLYEQYFGPGTRLTVT.

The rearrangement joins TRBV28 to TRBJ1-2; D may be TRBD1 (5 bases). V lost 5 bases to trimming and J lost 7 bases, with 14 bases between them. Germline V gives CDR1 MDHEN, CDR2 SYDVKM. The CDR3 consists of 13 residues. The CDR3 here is CASSPPSGFGYTF. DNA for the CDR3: TGTGCCAGCAGTCCCCCCTCAGGGTTTGGCTACACCTTC.

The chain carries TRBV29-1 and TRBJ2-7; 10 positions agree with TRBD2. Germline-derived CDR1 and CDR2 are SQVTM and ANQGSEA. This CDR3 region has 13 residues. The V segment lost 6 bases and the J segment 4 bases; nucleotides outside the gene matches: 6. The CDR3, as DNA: TGCAGCGTCTCCGGGACTAGCGAGTACGAGCAGTACTTC. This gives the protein CSVSGTSEYEQYF.

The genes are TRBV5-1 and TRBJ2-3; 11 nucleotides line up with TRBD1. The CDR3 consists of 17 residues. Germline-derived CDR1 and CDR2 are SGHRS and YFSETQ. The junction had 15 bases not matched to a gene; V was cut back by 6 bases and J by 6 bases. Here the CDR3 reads CASKGGAGQGAGDTQYF. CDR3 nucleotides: TGCGCCAGCAAAGGGGGTGCAGGACAGGGGGCAGGGGATACGCAGTATTTT. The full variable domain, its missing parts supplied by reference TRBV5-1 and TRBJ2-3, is KAGVTQTPRYLIKTRGQQVTLSCSPISGHRSVSWYQQTPGQGLQFLFEYFSETQRNKGNFPGRFSGRQFSNSRSEMNVSTLELGDSALYLCASKGGAGQGAGDTQYFGPGTRLTVL.

CDR3 region: CASGDDPDRGRADTQYF. CDR3 bases: TGTGCCAGTGGAGACGACCCCGACAGGGGGCGTGCAGATACGCAGTATTTT. The rearrangement links TRBV2 to TRBJ2-3, with 10 bases fitting TRBD1. Unmatched junction bases numbered 16, after V lost 9 bases and J lost 4 bases. CDR3 length: 17 residues. Germline V CDR1 and CDR2: SNHLY, FYNNEI. The full variable domain, its missing parts supplied by reference TRBV2 and TRBJ2-3, is EPEVTQTPSHQVTQMGQEVILRCVPISNHLYFYWYRQILGQKVEFLVSFYNNEISEKSEIFDDQFSVERPDGSNFTLKIRSTKLEDSAMYFCASGDDPDRGRADTQYFGPGTRLTVL.

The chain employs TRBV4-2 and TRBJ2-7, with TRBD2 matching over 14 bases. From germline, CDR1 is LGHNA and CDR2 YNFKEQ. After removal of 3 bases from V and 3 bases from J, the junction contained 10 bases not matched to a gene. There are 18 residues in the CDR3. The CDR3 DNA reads TGTGCCAGCAGCCAGCCGGGACTAGCGGGAGAGGGGGACTACGAGCAGTACTTC. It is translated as CASSQPGLAGEGDYEQYF.

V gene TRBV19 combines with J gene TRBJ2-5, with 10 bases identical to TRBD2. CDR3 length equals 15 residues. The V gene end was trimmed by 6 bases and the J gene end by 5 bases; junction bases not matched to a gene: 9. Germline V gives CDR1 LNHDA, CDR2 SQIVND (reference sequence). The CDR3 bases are TGTGCCAGTAGAAAGACTAGCGGGTGGGTCGAGACCCAGTACTTC. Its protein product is CASRKTSGWVETQYF.

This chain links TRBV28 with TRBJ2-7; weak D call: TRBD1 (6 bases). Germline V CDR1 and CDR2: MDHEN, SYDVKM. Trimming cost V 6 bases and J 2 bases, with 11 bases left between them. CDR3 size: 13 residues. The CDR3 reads CASSYRAPYEQYF. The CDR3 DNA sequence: TGTGCCAGCAGCTACAGGGCCCCCTACGAGCAGTACTTC.

CDR3 loop: CAWVQRTGYSLAVTCEQYF. In nucleotides, the CDR3 is TGTGCCTGGGTACAACGCACAGGGTACTCCTTGGCGGTTACTTGCGAGCAGTACTTC. J is TRBJ2-7 and V is TRBV30; the D gene is possibly TRBD1 (6 bases). Germline CDR1 GTSNPN, CDR2 SVGIG (reference sequence). The length of the CDR3 is 19 residues. V was trimmed by 5 bases and J by 6 bases, leaving 35 bases between them.

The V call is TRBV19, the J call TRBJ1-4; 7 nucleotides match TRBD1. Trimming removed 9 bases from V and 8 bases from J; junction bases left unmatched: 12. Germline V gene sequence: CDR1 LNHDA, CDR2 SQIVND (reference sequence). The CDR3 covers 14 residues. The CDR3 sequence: CASSEGAVGEKLFF. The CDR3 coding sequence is TGTGCCAGCTCGGAGGGGGCGGTCGGCGAAAAACTGTTTTTT. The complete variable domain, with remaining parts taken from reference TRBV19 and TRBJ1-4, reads DGGITQSPKYLFRKEGQNVTLSCEQNLNHDAMYWYRQDPGQGLRLIYYSQIVNDFQKGDIAEGYSVSREKKESFPLTVTSAQKNPTAFYLCASSEGAVGEKLFFGSGTQLSVL.

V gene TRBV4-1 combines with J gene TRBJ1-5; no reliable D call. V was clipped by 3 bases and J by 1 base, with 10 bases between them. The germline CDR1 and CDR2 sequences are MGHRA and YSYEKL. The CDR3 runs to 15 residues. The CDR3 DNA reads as TGCGCCAGCAGCCAGCTAGGACTGAGCAATCAGCCCCAGCATTTT. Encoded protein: CASSQLGLSNQPQHF.

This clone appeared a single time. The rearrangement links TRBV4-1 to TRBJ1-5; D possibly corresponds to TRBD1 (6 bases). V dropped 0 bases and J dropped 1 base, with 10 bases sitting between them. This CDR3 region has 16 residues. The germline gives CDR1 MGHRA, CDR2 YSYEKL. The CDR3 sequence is CASSQDGGHSNQPQHF. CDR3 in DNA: TGCGCCAGCAGCCAAGATGGGGGACACAGCAATCAGCCCCAGCATTTT.

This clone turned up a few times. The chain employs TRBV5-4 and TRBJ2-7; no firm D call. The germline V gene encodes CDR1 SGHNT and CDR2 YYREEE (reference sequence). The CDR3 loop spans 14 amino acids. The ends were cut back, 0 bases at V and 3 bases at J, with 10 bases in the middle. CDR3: CASSLGDHDYEQYF. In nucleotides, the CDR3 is TGTGCCAGCAGCTTGGGAGATCATGACTACGAGCAGTACTTC.

The CDR3, as DNA: TGTGCCAGCAGTTCCCCTCTAGCGCCCGGGGAGCTGTTTTTT. Protein: CASSSPLAPGELFF. The J gene is TRBJ2-2, the V gene TRBV27; perhaps TRBD2 as D (6 bases). V lost 4 bases, J lost 6 bases, and 12 bases lay in between. This CDR3 contains 14 residues. Germline V gene lookup returns CDR1 MNHEY and CDR2 SMNVEV (reference sequence).

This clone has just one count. CDR3 sequence: CASSPGTRQTGELFF. The CDR3 region has the DNA TGTGCCAGCAGCCCCGGGACTCGCCAGACCGGGGAGCTGTTTTTT. The V and J genes are TRBV7-3 and TRBJ2-2; D perhaps matches TRBD2 (6 bases). The CDR3 totals 15 residues. Germline loops: CDR1 SGHTA, CDR2 FQGTGA. V was clipped by 5 bases and J by 5 bases, with 15 bases between them. Together with reference TRBV7-3 and TRBJ2-2, the CDR3 gives the full variable domain: GAGVSQTPSNKVTEKGKYVELRCDPISGHTALYWYRQSLGQGPEFLIYFQGTGAADDSGLPNDRFFAVRPEGSVSTLKIQRTERGDSAVYLCASSPGTRQTGELFFGEGSRLTVL.

CDR3 DNA sequence: TGTGCCAGCAGCGTCTCGAGGACAGGGAACACTGAAGCTTTCTTT. As protein: CASSVSRTGNTEAFF. The chain joins TRBV9 to TRBJ1-1, with 7 bases identical to TRBD1. CDR1 SGDLS and CDR2 YYNGEE come from the germline V gene. This CDR3 is 15 amino acids long. The J segment lost 1 base and the V segment lost 2 bases, leaving 5 bases of the junction unmatched.

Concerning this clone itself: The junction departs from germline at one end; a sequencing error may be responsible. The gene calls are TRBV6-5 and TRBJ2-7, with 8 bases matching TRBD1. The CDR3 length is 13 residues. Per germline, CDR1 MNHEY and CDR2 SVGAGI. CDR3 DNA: TGTGCCAGCAGTTACGGCCGGGACAGGTTATACGTCTTC. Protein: CASSYGRDRLYVF.

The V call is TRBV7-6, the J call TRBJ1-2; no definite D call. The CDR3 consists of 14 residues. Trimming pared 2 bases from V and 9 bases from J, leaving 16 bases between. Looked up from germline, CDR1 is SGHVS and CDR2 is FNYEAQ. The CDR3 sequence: CASSLIMSDGSYTF. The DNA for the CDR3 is TGTGCCAGCAGCTTAATCATGTCAGACGGGAGCTACACCTTC.